These T cell receptor beta chains were read from a single sample in a study of blood T cell repertoires in COVID-19. The data were produced by immunoSEQ multiplex PCR, yet TCRdb's version contains in-frame clones alone and is incomplete. The data contain roughly 250,000 clones, approximately 90% of them singletons. Sequences were obtained from PBMCs or T cells enriched from blood (not recorded which). The receptors were sampled from a woman under 30 who had recovered from COVID-19. The CDR3 runs from the conserved cysteine through the conserved F or W. The D gene is left open where the match is weak. Where a row states a size, it is once, few, many or the class of an expanded clone; other rows omit it.

V gene: TRBV11-2; clone size: once; J gene: TRBJ2-4; D gene: NA; CDR3 protein: CASSPTGRGNIQYF; CDR3 DNA: TGTGCCAGCAGCCCAACCGGCAGGGGAAACATTCAGTACTTC
V gene: TRBV9; clone size: few; J gene: TRBJ1-4; D gene: NA; CDR3 protein: CASSVSGTNEGLFF; CDR3 DNA: TGTGCCAGCAGCGTATCAGGGACTAACGAAGGGCTGTTTTTT
V gene: TRBV27; clone size: NA; J gene: TRBJ1-4; D gene: TRBD1; CDR3 protein: CASSFGTAEKLFF; CDR3 DNA: TGTGCCAGCAGTTTTGGGACAGCTGAAAAACTGTTTTTT
V gene: TRBV7-7; clone size: NA; J gene: TRBJ2-1; D gene: NA; CDR3 protein: CASSLEVGVYNEQFF; CDR3 DNA: TGTGCTAGCAGCTTAGAGGTAGGGGTCTACAATGAGCAGTTCTTC
V gene: TRBV29-1; clone size: NA; J gene: TRBJ2-7; D gene: NA; CDR3 protein: CSVVRSYEQYF; CDR3 DNA: TGCAGCGTTGTCAGAAGCTACGAGCAGTACTTC
V gene: TRBV5-4; clone size: NA; J gene: TRBJ2-1; D gene: TRBD2; CDR3 protein: CASSLLAGVYNEQFF; CDR3 DNA: TGTGCCAGCAGCTTGTTGGCGGGGGTGTACAATGAGCAGTTCTTC
V gene: TRBV19; clone size: NA; J gene: TRBJ1-5; D gene: NA; CDR3 protein: CASNHDSVGQPQHF; CDR3 DNA: TGTGCCAGTAACCACGACAGTGTGGGTCAGCCCCAGCATTTT
V gene: TRBV3-1/TRBV3-2; clone size: NA; J gene: TRBJ2-1; D gene: NA; CDR3 protein: CASSQGISGHNEQFF; CDR3 DNA: TGTGCCAGCAGCCAAGGAATCAGCGGGCACAATGAGCAGTTCTTC
V gene: TRBV7-9; clone size: NA; J gene: TRBJ2-7; D gene: NA; CDR3 protein: CASSPLGLEQYF; CDR3 DNA: TGTGCCAGCAGCCCCCTAGGCCTGGAGCAGTACTTC
V gene: TRBV29-1; clone size: NA; J gene: TRBJ1-2; D gene: NA; CDR3 protein: CSGREGHGYTF; CDR3 DNA: TGCAGCGGTAGGGAGGGTCATGGCTACACCTTC
V gene: TRBV10-1; clone size: NA; J gene: TRBJ1-5; D gene: TRBD1; CDR3 protein: CASNETQGAPTNQPQHF; CDR3 DNA: TGCGCCAGCAATGAAACTCAGGGGGCGCCTACTAATCAGCCCCAGCATTTT
V gene: TRBV2; clone size: NA; J gene: TRBJ1-5; D gene: TRBD1; CDR3 protein: CASSSTGDQPQHF; CDR3 DNA: TGTGCCAGCAGTTCAACAGGGGATCAGCCCCAGCATTTT
V gene: TRBV28; clone size: NA; J gene: TRBJ2-1; D gene: TRBD1; CDR3 protein: CASSRGSGTGRGEQFF; CDR3 DNA: TGTGCCAGCAGTCGAGGCAGTGGGACAGGGAGGGGTGAGCAGTTCTTC
V gene: TRBV28; clone size: few; J gene: TRBJ2-6; D gene: TRBD2; CDR3 protein: CASSELAVSFSGANVLTF; CDR3 DNA: TGTGCCAGCAGTGAACTAGCGGTTAGCTTCTCTGGGGCCAACGTCCTGACTTTC
V gene: TRBV23-1; clone size: NA; J gene: TRBJ2-7; D gene: TRBD1; CDR3 protein: CDFSPRDRYGEQYF; CDR3 DNA: TGCGACTTTTCCCCCCGGGACAGATATGGAGAGCAGTACTTC
V gene: TRBV5-4; clone size: once; J gene: TRBJ1-1; D gene: NA; CDR3 protein: CASSLKQGGGTEAFF; CDR3 DNA: TGTGCCAGCAGCTTAAAGCAGGGAGGAGGCACTGAAGCTTTCTTT
V gene: TRBV7-2; clone size: NA; J gene: TRBJ1-2; D gene: NA; CDR3 protein: CASSLVPGKDEGYTF; CDR3 DNA: TGTGCCAGCAGCTTAGTACCGGGGAAGGATGAGGGCTACACCTTC
V gene: TRBV11-3; clone size: NA; J gene: TRBJ1-1; D gene: NA; CDR3 protein: CASSISDWAEAFF; CDR3 DNA: TGTGCCAGCAGTATATCAGACTGGGCTGAAGCTTTCTTT
V gene: TRBV9; clone size: NA; J gene: TRBJ2-5; D gene: TRBD2; CDR3 protein: CASSPRLAGVAETQYF; CDR3 DNA: TGTGCCAGCAGCCCCCGACTAGCGGGAGTGGCAGAGACCCAGTACTTC
V gene: TRBV2; clone size: NA; J gene: TRBJ1-2; D gene: NA; CDR3 protein: CASTQANYGYTF; CDR3 DNA: TGTGCCAGCACGCAGGCGAACTATGGCTACACCTTC
V gene: TRBV24-1; clone size: NA; J gene: TRBJ2-3; D gene: NA; CDR3 protein: CATSDLRGGTDTQYF; CDR3 DNA: TGTGCCACCAGTGATTTACGCGGGGGCACAGATACGCAGTATTTT
V gene: TRBV4-1; clone size: NA; J gene: TRBJ2-3; D gene: TRBD2; CDR3 protein: CASSQGPLADNTDTQYF; CDR3 DNA: TGCGCCAGCAGCCAAGGCCCGCTAGCGGATAACACAGATACGCAGTATTTT
V gene: TRBV5-1; clone size: once; J gene: TRBJ1-1; D gene: NA; CDR3 protein: CASSLDSSTEAFF; CDR3 DNA: TGCGCCAGCAGCTTGGACAGTAGCACTGAAGCTTTCTTT
V gene: TRBV11-2; clone size: NA; J gene: TRBJ2-7; D gene: TRBD2; CDR3 protein: CASSLGSGLRGVHYEQYF; CDR3 DNA: TGTGCCAGCAGCTTAGGGTCAGGTTTGCGGGGGGTACACTACGAGCAGTACTTC
V gene: TRBV29-1; clone size: NA; J gene: TRBJ2-3; D gene: NA; CDR3 protein: CSVEHPDYTDTQYF; CDR3 DNA: TGCAGCGTTGAGCATCCCGACTACACAGATACGCAGTATTTT
V gene: TRBV11-2; clone size: NA; J gene: TRBJ1-6; D gene: NA; CDR3 protein: CASSLVQGNSPLHF; CDR3 DNA: TGTGCCAGCAGCTTAGTCCAGGGGAATTCACCCCTCCACTTT
V gene: TRBV9; clone size: NA; J gene: TRBJ2-5; D gene: NA; CDR3 protein: CASSVTTGETQYF; CDR3 DNA: TGTGCCAGCAGCGTAACCACGGGGGAGACCCAGTACTTC
V gene: TRBV4-1; clone size: NA; J gene: TRBJ1-4; D gene: NA; CDR3 protein: CASSPLLPTNEKLFF; CDR3 DNA: TGCGCCAGCAGCCCGCTCCTACCAACTAATGAAAAACTGTTTTTT
V gene: TRBV9; clone size: NA; J gene: TRBJ2-3; D gene: TRBD2; CDR3 protein: CASSESLAGGGATQYF; CDR3 DNA: TGTGCCAGCAGCGAGTCCTTAGCGGGAGGCGGGGCTACGCAGTATTTT
V gene: TRBV9; clone size: NA; J gene: TRBJ1-6; D gene: NA; CDR3 protein: CASSVEGGSNSPLHF; CDR3 DNA: TGTGCCAGCAGCGTAGAAGGCGGATCTAATTCACCCCTCCACTTT
V gene: TRBV27; clone size: NA; J gene: TRBJ2-7; D gene: NA; CDR3 protein: CASSLGQSREQYF; CDR3 DNA: TGTGCCAGCAGTTTAGGGCAGTCTCGAGAGCAGTACTTC
V gene: TRBV19; clone size: NA; J gene: TRBJ1-2; D gene: TRBD1; CDR3 protein: CASSIDRTGGYGYTF; CDR3 DNA: TGTGCCAGTAGTATAGATCGGACAGGAGGGTATGGCTACACCTTC
V gene: TRBV5-1; clone size: NA; J gene: TRBJ2-2; D gene: NA; CDR3 protein: CASMIGQNTGELFF; CDR3 DNA: TGCGCCAGCATGATCGGACAGAACACCGGGGAGCTGTTTTTT
V gene: TRBV29-1; clone size: NA; J gene: TRBJ1-2; D gene: TRBD1; CDR3 protein: CSVGGQGGYGYTF; CDR3 DNA: TGCAGCGTCGGCGGACAGGGGGGCTATGGCTACACCTTC
V gene: TRBV19; clone size: NA; J gene: TRBJ2-5; D gene: TRBD2; CDR3 protein: CASSIEGLAGTETQYF; CDR3 DNA: TGTGCCAGTAGTATAGAGGGACTAGCGGGAACGGAGACCCAGTACTTC
V gene: TRBV5-4; clone size: NA; J gene: TRBJ2-1; D gene: TRBD2; CDR3 protein: CASSRRLAGDNEQFF; CDR3 DNA: TGTGCCAGCAGCCGCCGACTAGCGGGGGATAATGAGCAGTTCTTC
V gene: TRBV7-8; clone size: NA; J gene: TRBJ2-1; D gene: NA; CDR3 protein: CASSPPANEQFF; CDR3 DNA: TGTGCCAGCAGCCCCCCCGCGAATGAGCAGTTCTTC
V gene: TRBV18; clone size: NA; J gene: TRBJ2-1; D gene: NA; CDR3 protein: CASSPPGGLGNEQFF; CDR3 DNA: TGTGCCAGCTCACCACCGGGGGGGCTTGGCAATGAGCAGTTCTTC
V gene: TRBV10-3; clone size: NA; J gene: TRBJ1-1; D gene: NA; CDR3 protein: CAISGGGSPEAFF; CDR3 DNA: TGTGCCATCAGTGGTGGGGGCAGCCCTGAAGCTTTCTTT
V gene: TRBV18; clone size: NA; J gene: TRBJ1-1; D gene: NA; CDR3 protein: CASSPVGGATEAFF; CDR3 DNA: TGTGCCAGCTCACCAGTAGGGGGTGCCACTGAAGCTTTCTTT
V gene: TRBV2; clone size: NA; J gene: TRBJ1-2; D gene: NA; CDR3 protein: CASLGKEEGGYTF; CDR3 DNA: TGTGCCAGCCTCGGCAAGGAAGAGGGTGGCTACACCTTC
V gene: TRBV29-1; clone size: NA; J gene: TRBJ1-1; D gene: TRBD1; CDR3 protein: CSVNRGNTEAFF; CDR3 DNA: TGCAGCGTAAACAGGGGTAACACTGAAGCTTTCTTT
V gene: TRBV27; clone size: NA; J gene: TRBJ1-4; D gene: TRBD1; CDR3 protein: CASGATGGRVFNEKLFF; CDR3 DNA: TGTGCCAGCGGTGCGACAGGGGGCCGGGTGTTTAATGAAAAACTGTTTTTT
V gene: TRBV10-3; clone size: NA; J gene: TRBJ1-1; D gene: NA; CDR3 protein: CASGYGLNTEAFF; CDR3 DNA: TGTGCTTCAGGTTACGGCCTTAACACTGAAGCTTTCTTT
V gene: TRBV14; clone size: NA; J gene: TRBJ1-2; D gene: TRBD1; CDR3 protein: CASSQEITGGRSYGYTF; CDR3 DNA: TGTGCCAGCAGCCAAGAAATAACAGGGGGCAGGAGCTATGGCTACACCTTC
V gene: TRBV28; clone size: NA; J gene: TRBJ2-2; D gene: NA; CDR3 protein: CASSQWGSRNTGELFF; CDR3 DNA: TGTGCCAGCAGTCAGTGGGGCTCGAGGAACACCGGGGAGCTGTTTTTT
V gene: TRBV6-5; clone size: NA; J gene: TRBJ2-1; D gene: TRBD2; CDR3 protein: CASSSLAGRSEQFF; CDR3 DNA: TGTGCCAGCAGTTCCTTAGCGGGAAGGAGTGAGCAGTTCTTC
V gene: TRBV28; clone size: NA; J gene: TRBJ2-1; D gene: TRBD2; CDR3 protein: CASRVRLAGARVSSYNEQFF; CDR3 DNA: TGTGCCAGCAGAGTAAGACTAGCGGGTGCCCGAGTGTCGTCCTACAATGAGCAGTTCTTC
V gene: TRBV7-3; clone size: NA; J gene: TRBJ2-2; D gene: NA; CDR3 protein: CASSPLSGELFF; CDR3 DNA: TGTGCCAGCAGTCCCCTTTCCGGGGAGCTGTTTTTT
V gene: TRBV4-2; clone size: NA; J gene: TRBJ2-3; D gene: NA; CDR3 protein: CASSQEGRRTDTQYF; CDR3 DNA: TGTGCCAGCAGCCAAGAAGGGAGGAGGACAGATACGCAGTATTTT
V gene: TRBV19; clone size: once; J gene: TRBJ1-5; D gene: TRBD1; CDR3 protein: CASSMRGQGVRYSNQPQHF; CDR3 DNA: TGTGCCAGTAGTATGAGGGGACAGGGGGTCCGATATAGCAATCAGCCCCAGCATTTT
V gene: TRBV5-1; clone size: NA; J gene: TRBJ1-2; D gene: TRBD1; CDR3 protein: CASRDREDGYTF; CDR3 DNA: TGCGCCAGCCGGGACAGGGAGGATGGCTACACCTTC
V gene: TRBV19; clone size: NA; J gene: TRBJ1-1; D gene: TRBD1; CDR3 protein: CASSILGLRTGVGAEAFF; CDR3 DNA: TGTGCCAGTAGTATTTTGGGGCTCCGGACAGGGGTCGGGGCTGAAGCTTTCTTT